This T cell receptor beta chain was captured by sequencing in a study of OX40 agonist ivuxolimab in advanced cancers. The method was immunoSEQ multiplex PCR; TCRdb's version includes in-frame clones alone and lacks a portion of them. The table shows 30,000 or so clones, with approximately 89% occurring only once. Autoimmune disease history or systemic immunosuppression barred patients. Material: CD4+ or CD8+ T cells sorted from blood, obtained in a trial of the OX40 agonist ivuxolimab. The clonotype comes from an adult with an advanced solid tumor such as melanoma, head and neck, liver or kidney cancer.

Written as DNA, the CDR3 is TGTGCCAGCAGCCAGGAGCTGAATCAGCCCCAGCATTTT. It is translated as CASSQELNQPQHF. The V and J genes are TRBV13 and TRBJ1-5; no clear D gene. The length of the CDR3 is 13 residues. Germline V gene data show CDR1 as PRHDT and CDR2 as FYEKMQ (reference sequence). V dropped 5 bases and J dropped 4 bases, with 9 bases sitting between them.